This T cell receptor beta chain was captured in a study of identical twins. Whole-study findings and limits: Models came in too low on out-of-frame TCR alpha sharing in monozygotic twins. When twins shared out-of-frame alpha sequences, those sequences had excess low generation probability. Its conclusions, products of cross-sectional statistical analysis, did not come from following the same donors.

This clonotype was observed a few times. Its target is unknown. A universal primer site was created by template switching, with the cDNA bearing unique molecular identifiers. TCRdb recomputed calls from the 5' RACE reads with MiXCR, one row per CDR3 protein. The sample records approximately 1.8 million distinct CDR3 sequences, about 30% being singletons. Per the germline V gene, CDR1 is DFQATT and CDR2 is SNEGSKA (reference sequence). CDR3 length: 14 residues. V shed 1 base and J shed 1 base, with 10 bases lying between them. The TCR sequence derives from a newborn girl in good health. The sequenced sample consisted of cord blood. The chain combines TRBV20-1 with TRBJ1-1, with D maybe TRBD1 (5 bases). CDR3 DNA: TGCAGTGCTAGAGGTGACAGCGGGAACACTGAAGCTTTCTTT. This translates into CSARGDSGNTEAFF.